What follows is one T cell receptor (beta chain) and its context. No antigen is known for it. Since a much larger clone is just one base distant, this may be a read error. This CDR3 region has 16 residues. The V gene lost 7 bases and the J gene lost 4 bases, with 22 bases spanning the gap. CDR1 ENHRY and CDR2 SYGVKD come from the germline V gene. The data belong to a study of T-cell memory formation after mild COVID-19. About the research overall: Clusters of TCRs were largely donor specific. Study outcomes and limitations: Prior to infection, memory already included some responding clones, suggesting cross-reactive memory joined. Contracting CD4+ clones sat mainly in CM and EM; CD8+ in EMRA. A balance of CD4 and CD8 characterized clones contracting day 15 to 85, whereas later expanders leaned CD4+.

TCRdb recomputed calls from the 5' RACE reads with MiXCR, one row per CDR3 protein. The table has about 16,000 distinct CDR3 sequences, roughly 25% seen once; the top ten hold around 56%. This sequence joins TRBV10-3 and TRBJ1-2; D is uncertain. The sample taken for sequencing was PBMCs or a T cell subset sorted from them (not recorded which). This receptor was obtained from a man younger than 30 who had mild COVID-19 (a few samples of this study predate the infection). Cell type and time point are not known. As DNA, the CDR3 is TGTGCCATCAACAATGACAAGGTGTTCCCTACCTATGGCTACACCTTC. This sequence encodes CAINNDKVFPTYGYTF.